This T cell receptor (beta chain) is drawn from a study of T cells in Graves' hyperthyroidism and ophthalmopathy. Study-level information: Upon initial diagnosis and before any treatment, peripheral blood was collected. Study-wide findings and caveats: Most clonotypes expanded in the thyroid (above 0.001) were also present in blood.

CDR1 and CDR2 (germline): SQVTM, ANQGSEA. This CDR3 has 14 amino acids. V shed 1 base, J shed 5 bases, and the junction held 7 bases outside the gene matches. Ophthalmopathy cases met thresholds of Clinical Activity Score at least 3, NOSPECS grade at least 4 and duration under 3 months. It was 10 ml of fresh peripheral blood that supplied the PBMCs. This clonotype was detected only a few times. The antigen remains unidentified. Amplified TCR beta CDR3 regions derived from RNA transcripts. The HTBI set primed first-round TCR CDR3 RT-PCR. TCRdb redid the calling of the multiplex PCR reads with MiXCR, one entry per CDR3 protein. Counted here are roughly 550,000 distinct CDR3 sequences, more than 15% occurring once; the ten biggest clones make up less than 30%.

The gene calls are TRBV29-1 and TRBJ1-2; 7 nucleotides agree with TRBD1. The sample taken for sequencing was blood. The clonotype comes from a woman between 25 and 40 years old with Graves' ophthalmopathy. The CDR3 region is CSVEGDRAIYGYTF. CDR3 sequence (DNA): TGCAGCGTTGAAGGTGACAGGGCGATATATGGCTACACCTTC.